The 26 T cell receptor beta chains presented below share a single source sample, sequenced in a study of blood T cells in healthy people across ages. With a J-beta primer mix and a sample-barcoded 5' primer, a second PCR ran 7 to 11 cycles. One entry per CDR3 protein results from TCRdb running MiXCR on the 5' RACE reads. The data show a few hundred thousand distinct CDR3 sequences, roughly 29% seen once. Sequenced: blood. These receptors were obtained from a woman in her 70s in good health.

This clonotype occurred a few times. At one boundary the junction diverges from the germline segment, which might be a read error. The chain links TRBV11-3 to TRBJ2-1; D is perhaps TRBD1 or TRBD2 (6 bases each). Germline assignment: CDR1 SGHNT and CDR2 YENEEA. The CDR3 sequence is 12 residues long. Here the CDR3 DNA reads TGTGCCAGCTCCGGGGGCCAGGACACCCGTTACTTC. Amino acid sequence: CASSGGQDTRYF.

The V gene is TRBV19, the J gene TRBJ2-4; tentatively, D is TRBD1 (5 bases). Deletions cut 5 bases from V and 2 bases from J, with 13 bases between. CDR3 length equals 15 residues. Germline CDR1 and CDR2: LNHDA and SQIVND (reference sequence). CDR3 in amino acids: CASSPPGRTKNIQYF. The CDR3, as DNA: TGTGCCAGTAGTCCCCCAGGGCGGACCAAAAACATTCAGTACTTC. Based on the CDR3 plus reference TRBV19 and TRBJ2-4, the full variable domain is DGGITQSPKYLFRKEGQNVTLSCEQNLNHDAMYWYRQDPGQGLRLIYYSQIVNDFQKGDIAEGYSVSREKKESFPLTVTSAQKNPTAFYLCASSPPGRTKNIQYFGAGTRLSVL.

CDR3 loop: CASSYGADLAAKETQYF. In DNA, the CDR3 is TGTGCCAGCAGTTACGGTGCAGACCTAGCGGCTAAAGAGACCCAGTACTTC. The genes are TRBV6-2 or TRBV6-3 and TRBJ2-5; 7 bases align to TRBD2. The V segment lost 2 bases and the J segment 3 bases; nucleotides outside the gene matches: 12. Germline V lookup: CDR1 MNHEY, CDR2 SVGEGT. The CDR3 contains 17 residues.

This chain uses TRBV5-1 with TRBJ1-2; 10 nucleotides line up with TRBD1. Germline V lookup: CDR1 SGHRS, CDR2 YFSETQ. J lost 6 bases, V lost 4 bases, and 3 bases had no gene match. This CDR3 comprises 13 residues. The CDR3 DNA reads as TGCGCCAGCAGCACCGGACAGGGGGATGGCTACACCTTC. Translation gives CASSTGQGDGYTF.

The V and J genes are TRBV29-1 and TRBJ2-5; D uncertain. The DNA end is a closer match to TRBJ2-7, so the J assignment may be wrong. Germline-derived CDR1 and CDR2 are SQVTM and ANQGSEA. The CDR3 consists of 11 residues. The CDR3 DNA follows: TGCAGCGTGGGCATCTCCTACGAGCAGTACTTC. Protein: CSVGISYEQYF.

The genes are TRBV20-1 and TRBJ1-1; tentatively, D is TRBD1 (5 bases). The CDR3 runs to 15 residues. V lost 6 bases, J lost 1 base, and 18 bases lay in between. Germline V gene lookup returns CDR1 DFQATT and CDR2 SNEGSKA (reference sequence). The CDR3 loop reads CSAHNPGASNTEAFF. Written as DNA, the CDR3 is TGCAGTGCACATAACCCCGGGGCGTCGAACACTGAAGCTTTCTTT.

The CDR3 loop is CASSQDLRPDTQYF. For the CDR3, the DNA is TGTGCCAGCAGCCAAGATCTGCGGCCTGATACGCAGTATTTT. This chain links TRBV3-1 with TRBJ2-3; D not certain. The CDR3 covers 14 residues. Germline CDR1 LGHDT, CDR2 YNNKEL (reference sequence). Trimming pared 0 bases from V and 6 bases from J, leaving 10 bases between.

V is TRBV7-2 and J is TRBJ2-2, with 7 bases lining up with TRBD1. In germline, CDR1 is SGHTA, CDR2 FQGNSA. The CDR3 runs 17 residues. V was clipped by 0 bases and J by 2 bases; unmatched bases: 6. DNA for the CDR3: TGTACCAGCAGCTTAGCGCACCACAGGGGTAACACCGGGGAGCTGTTTTTT. It specifies CTSSLAHHRGNTGELFF.

The gene calls are TRBV7-9 and TRBJ1-2, with TRBD1 matching 9 bases. CDR1 is SEHNR, CDR2 FQNEAQ, per germline (reference sequence). V shed 1 base and J 8 bases; nucleotides not matched to a gene: 5. The CDR3 extends over 14 amino acids. CDR3 loop: CASSLDRGRIGYTF. The CDR3 DNA sequence: TGTGCCAGCAGCTTAGACAGGGGGCGCATCGGCTACACCTTC. The whole variable domain, filled in from reference TRBV7-9 and TRBJ1-2, reads DTGVSQNPRHKITKRGQNVTFRCDPISEHNRLYWYRQTLGQGPEFLTYFQNEAQLEKSRLLSDRFSAERPKGSFSTLEIQRTEQGDSAMYLCASSLDRGRIGYTFGSGTRLTVV.

This chain connects TRBV3-1 to TRBJ1-1, with 7 bases aligning to TRBD1. The germline gives CDR1 LGHDT, CDR2 YNNKEL (reference sequence). This CDR3 has 14 amino acids. With V trimmed by 6 bases and J by 5 bases, 9 bases remained unmatched. The CDR3 DNA sequence: TGTGCCAGCAGGCCCGACAGGGTCTATACTGAAGCTTTCTTT. Its translation is CASRPDRVYTEAFF.

The rearrangement uses TRBV5-1 and TRBJ2-7, with TRBD1 matching over 7 bases. Germline V CDR1 and CDR2: SGHRS, YFSETQ. CDR3 length equals 14 residues. V shed 4 bases and J 3 bases; nucleotides not matched to a gene: 7. CDR3 in amino acids: CASSRDSQYYEQYF. The CDR3 DNA sequence: TGCGCCAGCAGCCGGGACAGCCAGTACTACGAGCAGTACTTC.

V is TRBV12-3 or TRBV12-4 and J is TRBJ1-4, with D tentatively TRBD1 (5 bases). V lost 6 bases and J lost 0, with 11 bases in between. This CDR3 has 15 amino acids. CDR3 sequence reads: CASSWDWATNEKLFF. The CDR3 DNA reads TGTGCCAGCAGCTGGGACTGGGCAACTAATGAAAAACTGTTTTTT.

V is TRBV20-1 and J is TRBJ2-5; TRBD1 is a possible D gene (5 bases). The DNA end is a closer match to TRBJ2-7, so the J assignment may be wrong. This CDR3 has 13 residues. Per the germline V gene, CDR1 is DFQATT and CDR2 is SNEGSKA (reference sequence). As DNA, the CDR3 is TGCAGTGCTAGAGCGGCAGGGCCTCTCGAGCAGTACTTC. Amino acid sequence: CSARAAGPLEQYF.

This clonotype has just a few counts. The chain combines TRBV5-1 with TRBJ2-5; 8 nucleotides agree with TRBD2. The CDR3 covers 13 residues. With 7 bases clipped from V and 7 bases from J, the junction kept 9 bases outside the gene matches. Germline lookup yields CDR1 SGHRS and CDR2 YFSETQ. The chain's CDR3 is CASRSEAGGTQYF. In DNA form, the CDR3 reads TGCGCCAGCCGTTCCGAGGCGGGGGGGACCCAGTACTTC. Variable domain in full (rest from reference TRBV5-1 and TRBJ2-5): KAGVTQTPRYLIKTRGQQVTLSCSPISGHRSVSWYQQTPGQGLQFLFEYFSETQRNKGNFPGRFSGRQFSNSRSEMNVSTLELGDSALYLCASRSEAGGTQYFGPGTRLLVL.

The chain carries TRBV5-1 and TRBJ2-5; 9 bases are a match to TRBD2. Germline assignment: CDR1 SGHRS and CDR2 YFSETQ. The CDR3 runs 15 residues. With 5 bases clipped from V and 2 bases from J, the junction kept 7 bases outside the gene matches. CDR3 sequence: CASRLAGTSQETQYF. CDR3 nucleotides: TGCGCCAGCAGACTAGCGGGCACATCTCAAGAGACCCAGTACTTC.

As concerns this clonotype: A read error may account for a junction end that differs from germline. CDR3 protein: CASGILGNTIYF. CDR3 nucleotides: TGTGCCAGTGGTATCCTAGGAAACACCATATATTTT. The chain links TRBV19 to TRBJ1-3, with D unclear. CDR3 size: 12 residues. In germline, CDR1 is LNHDA, CDR2 SQIVND (reference sequence).

The V call is TRBV7-9, the J call TRBJ1-6; no clear D. V shed 4 bases and J shed 8 bases, with 15 bases lying between them. The CDR3 covers 15 residues. Germline V CDR1 and CDR2: SEHNR, FQNEAQ (reference sequence). The CDR3 reads CASSSERRGDSPLHF. For the CDR3, the DNA is TGTGCCAGCAGCTCGGAACGACGGGGAGATTCACCCCTCCACTTT. Full variable domain (missing parts from reference TRBV7-9 and TRBJ1-6): DTGVSQNPRHKITKRGQNVTFRCDPISEHNRLYWYRQTLGQGPEFLTYFQNEAQLEKSRLLSDRFSAERPKGSFSTLEIQRTEQGDSAMYLCASSSERRGDSPLHFGNGTRLTVT.

This clonotype occurred a few times. The CDR3 does not close with the conserved phenylalanine or tryptophan, likely indicating a read error. CDR3 nucleotide sequence: TGTGCCAGCATGAGGAGGTCAGGGGGGACGAACATTCAGTACCTC. Its protein product is CASMRRSGGTNIQYL. The chain combines TRBV6-5 with TRBJ2-4; D might be TRBD1 (7 bases). The V and J ends lost 7 bases and 7 bases respectively, with 20 bases between them. The CDR3 covers 15 residues. Germline V gives CDR1 MNHEY, CDR2 SVGAGI.

This clonotype was detected only a few times. This sequence may be a read error, since a much larger clone differs from it by one base. V is TRBV5-1 and J is TRBJ1-5, with 7 bases matching TRBD1. Germline assignment: CDR1 SGHRS and CDR2 YFSETQ. This CDR3 region has 16 residues. Trimming removed 4 bases from V and 2 bases from J; junction bases left unmatched: 9. CDR3 amino acids: CASSPGTAHGNQPQHF. DNA of the CDR3: TGCGCCAGCAGCCCGGGGACAGCCCATGGCAATCAGCCCCAGCATTTT.

This clonotype occurred a few times. The chain employs TRBV21-1 and TRBJ2-4; the table calls TRBD1, which could not be checked here. TRBV21-1 is a known pseudogene. CDR3 size: 16 residues. The CDR3 is CAGSKPHGQGRDIQYF. DNA of the CDR3: TGTGCCGGCAGCAAACCTCACGGACAGGGTAGGGACATTCAGTACTTC.

The chain links TRBV12-3 or TRBV12-4 to TRBJ2-7, with D perhaps TRBD2 (5 bases). This CDR3 has 15 residues. V lost 2 bases, J lost 1 base, and 12 bases lay in between. The CDR3 reads CASSLSAGGSYEQYF. In DNA, the CDR3 is TGTGCCAGCAGTTTAAGCGCGGGCGGGTCCTACGAGCAGTACTTC.

The J gene is TRBJ2-7, the V gene TRBV7-2; the D gene is possibly TRBD2 (6 bases). Germline V CDR1 and CDR2: SGHTA, FQGNSA. This CDR3 is built from 17 residues. Trimming took 6 bases from V and 5 from J, leaving 26 bases between them. CDR3 loop: CASSLDATRDSRNEQYF. For the CDR3, the DNA is TGTGCCAGCAGTCTCGACGCAACCCGGGACTCAAGAAACGAGCAGTACTTC.

V usage is TRBV4-1 and J usage is TRBJ1-2; D is ambiguous. Germline V lookup: CDR1 MGHRA, CDR2 YSYEKL. This CDR3 comprises 15 residues. V dropped 4 bases and J dropped 2 bases, with 14 bases sitting between them. The CDR3 DNA reads TGCGCCAGCAGCCCGACGCTTACGACAAACTATGGCTACACCTTC. It yields the protein CASSPTLTTNYGYTF.

This sequence joins TRBV5-1 and TRBJ2-1, with 8 nucleotides matching TRBD2. This CDR3 spans 14 amino acids. The junction had 9 bases not matched to a gene; V was cut back by 8 bases and J by 5 bases. Germline CDR1 is SGHRS and CDR2 is YFSETQ. Here the CDR3 DNA reads TGCGCCAGTAGCCGGGGGGGAAATGACAATGAGCAGTTCTTC. This sequence encodes CASSRGGNDNEQFF.

The rearrangement uses TRBV12-3 or TRBV12-4 and TRBJ1-3; 7 bases line up with TRBD1. This CDR3 contains 16 residues. Germline trimming cut 5 bases from V and 0 bases from J; bases unmatched to any gene: 7. The CDR3 bases are TGTGCCAGCAGTGTTGGGACAGATCGCTCTGGAAACACCATATATTTT. Amino acids: CASSVGTDRSGNTIYF.

The chain combines TRBV5-1 with TRBJ2-3; D not resolved. Germline assignment: CDR1 SGHRS and CDR2 YFSETQ. This CDR3 is 14 amino acids long. V was shortened by 0 bases and J by 2 bases, with 7 bases between the two germline ends. The CDR3 DNA sequence: TGCGCCAGCAGCTTGGGGGGAATCACAGATACGCAGTATTTT. Translation gives CASSLGGITDTQYF.